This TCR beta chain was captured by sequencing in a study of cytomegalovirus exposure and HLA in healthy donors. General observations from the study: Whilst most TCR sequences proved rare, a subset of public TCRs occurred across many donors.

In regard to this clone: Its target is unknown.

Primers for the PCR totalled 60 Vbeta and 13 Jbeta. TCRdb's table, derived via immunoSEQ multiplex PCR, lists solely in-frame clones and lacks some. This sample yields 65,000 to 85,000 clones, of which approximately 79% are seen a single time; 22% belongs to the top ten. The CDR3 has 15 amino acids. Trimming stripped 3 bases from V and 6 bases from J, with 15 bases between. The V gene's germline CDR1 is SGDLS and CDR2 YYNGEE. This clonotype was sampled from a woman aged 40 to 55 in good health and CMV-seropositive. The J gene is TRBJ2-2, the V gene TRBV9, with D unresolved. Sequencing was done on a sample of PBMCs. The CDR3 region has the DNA TGTGCCAGCAGCGCCATCGACACCTGGCCCGGGGAGCTGTTTTTT. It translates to CASSAIDTWPGELFF.